The 21 T cell receptor beta chains presented below share a single source sample, sequenced in a study of control samples from healthy donors and cancer patients. Produced via immunoSEQ multiplex PCR; TCRdb's table is partial and in-frame only. The table lists 110,000 or so clones, approximately 88% of them singletons. The sequencing sample was made of blood. The receptors come from a man aged 45-65 years in good health.

This clone appeared once. Germline is not matched at one junction end, which may reflect a read error. This sequence joins TRBV5-8 and TRBJ2-3; D might be TRBD1 (6 bases). This CDR3 is 13 amino acids long. CDR1 SGHTS and CDR2 YDEGEE come from the germline V gene. As DNA, the CDR3 is TGTGCCAGCAGCTTGGCACAGGGAATTCCCTCAAATTTT. Translated: CASSLAQGIPSNF. Together with reference TRBV5-8 and TRBJ2-3, the CDR3 gives the full variable domain: EAGVTQSPTHLIKTRGQQATLRCSPISGHTSVYWYQQALGLGLQFLLWYDEGEERNRGNFPPRFSGRQFPNYSSELNVNALELEDSALYLCASSLAQGIPSNFGPGTRLTVL.

This clone occurred once. The rearrangement links TRBV4-2 to TRBJ1-2, with 7 bases identical to TRBD1. Germline CDR1 reads LGHNA; CDR2 reads YNFKEQ. V trimming: 1 base; J trimming: 2 bases; junction bases outside the gene matches: 4. The CDR3 is 15 residues long. CDR3 region: CASSQGARGNYGYTF. Here the CDR3 DNA reads TGTGCCAGCAGCCAAGGAGCCAGGGGGAACTATGGCTACACCTTC.

CDR3 residues: CAWSKGQLYGYTF. The CDR3 DNA reads TGTGCCTGGAGTAAGGGACAGTTATATGGCTACACCTTC. The chain has TRBV30 and TRBJ1-2; 7 bases are shared with TRBD1. With V trimmed by 2 bases and J by 5 bases, 5 bases remained unmatched. Germline CDR1 is GTSNPN and CDR2 is SVGIG (reference sequence). This CDR3 has 13 amino acids. The full variable domain, completed using reference TRBV30 and TRBJ1-2, is SQTIHQWPATLVQPVGSPLSLECTVEGTSNPNLYWYRQAAGRGLQLLFYSVGIGQISSEVPQNLSASRPQDRQFILSSKKLLLSDSGFYLCAWSKGQLYGYTFGSGTRLTVV.

This clone was observed a handful of times. V gene TRBV6-4 combines with J gene TRBJ2-3; 7 nucleotides agree with TRBD1. V was pared by 6 bases and J by 1 base, with 7 bases of the junction left unmatched. The CDR3 extends over 15 amino acids. CDR1 and CDR2 from the germline V gene are MRHNA and SNTAGT. The CDR3, as DNA: TGTGCCAGCAGCCGATCCGACAGGGGCACAGATACGCAGTATTTT. It specifies CASSRSDRGTDTQYF.

The chain links TRBV3-1 (or the pseudogene TRBV3-2) to TRBJ2-5, with no clear D. With 1 base removed from V and 6 bases from J, the gap between germline ends came to 6 bases. Per germline, CDR1 LGHDT and CDR2 YNNKEL (reference sequence). The CDR3 covers 12 residues. Written as DNA, the CDR3 is TGTGCCAGCAGCCAAGTAGTACAGACCCAGTACTTC. Its translation: CASSQVVQTQYF.

This chain uses TRBV3-1 (or the pseudogene TRBV3-2) with TRBJ1-1; 8 bases are a match to TRBD1. V lost 4 bases and J lost 5; bases outside the gene matches: 6. Per germline, CDR1 LGHDT and CDR2 YNNKEL (reference sequence). The CDR3 extends over 14 amino acids. The CDR3 nucleotides read TGTGCCAGCAGCCGAGTACAGGGGGAGACTGAAGCTTTCTTT. This sequence encodes CASSRVQGETEAFF.

CDR3 loop: CASSPGDSQVYGYTF. CDR3 bases: TGTGCCAGCTCACCGGGGGACAGTCAGGTGTATGGCTACACCTTC. The genes are TRBV18 and TRBJ1-2, with 7 bases lining up with TRBD1. The CDR3 runs to 15 residues. With 3 bases clipped from V and 5 bases from J, the junction kept 9 bases outside the gene matches. Germline CDR1 and CDR2: KGHSH and LQKENI.

About this clone itself: Other nucleotide sequences in the sample specify the same CDR3. The chain couples TRBV9 to TRBJ2-5; 9 bases agree with TRBD1. Germline V CDR1 and CDR2: SGDLS, YYNGEE. The ends lost 2 bases at V and 1 base at J; junction bases unmatched: 0. CDR3 length: 14 amino acids. This CDR3 is CASSVGQGQETQYF. In DNA form, the CDR3 reads TGTGCCAGCAGCGTGGGACAGGGCCAAGAGACCCAGTACTTC.

This clone appeared once. This chain uses TRBV12-3 or TRBV12-4 with TRBJ2-1; TRBD1 or TRBD2 may be the D gene (6 bases each). V shed 5 bases and J shed 6 bases, with 11 bases lying between them. This CDR3 region has 13 residues. CDR3 amino acids: CASSRRGANEQFF. The CDR3, as DNA: TGTGCCAGCAGTCGTAGGGGGGCCAATGAGCAGTTCTTC.

The V gene is TRBV20-1, the J gene TRBJ1-1; weak D call: TRBD1 (5 bases). CDR1 and CDR2 from the germline V gene are DFQATT and SNEGSKA (reference sequence). CDR3 size: 12 residues. Trimming left V 3 bases short and J 7 bases short, with 12 bases between. CDR3 bases: TGCAGTGCTAGTCCCGGGGCTTATGAAGCTTTCTTT. Residues: CSASPGAYEAFF.

The CDR3 reads CASSPRIQGLVGGYTF. DNA of the CDR3: TGTGCCAGCAGCCCCCGGATACAGGGTTTAGTGGGCGGCTACACCTTC. This chain connects TRBV4-2 to TRBJ1-2; tentatively, D is TRBD1 (6 bases). This CDR3 has 16 amino acids. CDR1 and CDR2 (germline): LGHNA, YNFKEQ. Trimming took 4 bases from V and 8 from J, leaving 23 bases between them.

The chain is built from TRBV11-2 and TRBJ1-3, with D possibly being TRBD1 (5 bases). The CDR3 contains 15 residues. With 5 bases removed from V and 0 bases from J, the gap between germline ends came to 11 bases. Germline V CDR1 and CDR2: SGHAT, FQNNGV. In nucleotides, the CDR3 is TGTGCCAGCAGCCAGACAGCCCTCTCTGGAAACACCATATATTTT. This sequence encodes CASSQTALSGNTIYF.

This sequence joins TRBV9 and TRBJ2-5, with unresolved D. Germline V CDR1 and CDR2: SGDLS, YYNGEE. CDR3 length equals 14 residues. V was pared by 2 bases and J by 6 bases, with 14 bases between. CDR3: CASSVLDVPKTQYF. CDR3 coding DNA: TGTGCCAGCAGCGTCCTGGACGTCCCCAAGACCCAGTACTTC. Combining the CDR3 with reference TRBV9 and TRBJ2-5 gives the whole variable domain DSGVTQTPKHLITATGQRVTLRCSPRSGDLSVYWYQQSLDQGLQFLIQYYNGEERAKGNILERFSAQQFPDLHSELNLSSLELGDSALYFCASSVLDVPKTQYFGPGTRLLVL.

This clone was seen more than once but under ten times. The J gene is TRBJ1-1, the V gene TRBV2, with D possibly matching TRBD1 (5 bases). CDR1 and CDR2 from the germline V gene are SNHLY and FYNNEI. This CDR3 has 13 amino acids. V gave up 6 bases and J gave up 0 bases, with 8 bases separating them. CDR3 sequence: CASRGTLNTEAFF. CDR3 in DNA: TGTGCCAGCAGAGGGACTTTGAACACTGAAGCTTTCTTT.

This chain connects TRBV3-1 (or the pseudogene TRBV3-2) to TRBJ1-1; 7 bases match TRBD1. The CDR3 spans 13 residues. From germline, CDR1 is LGHDT and CDR2 YNNKEL (reference sequence). V trimming: 7 bases; J trimming: 5 bases; junction bases outside the gene matches: 7. The CDR3 sequence is CASITGEGTEAFF. The CDR3 region has the DNA TGTGCCAGCATAACAGGGGAGGGGACTGAAGCTTTCTTT.

This chain links TRBV11-2 with TRBJ2-5; D uncertain. The CDR3 is 17 residues long. Per germline, CDR1 SGHAT and CDR2 FQNNGV. V was cut by 0 bases and J by 3 bases, with 17 bases left in between. This chain's CDR3 is CASSLDRFRQTEETQYF. CDR3 in DNA: TGTGCCAGCAGCTTAGATCGGTTCAGGCAGACTGAAGAGACCCAGTACTTC.

V is TRBV5-6 and J is TRBJ2-7; D possibly corresponds to TRBD1 (6 bases). V shed 2 bases and J shed 5 bases, with 11 bases lying between them. CDR1 is SGHDT and CDR2 is YYEEEE in the germline V gene. This CDR3 has 13 residues. DNA of the CDR3: TGTGCCAGCAGCTTCACAGGGATCCACGAGCAGTACTTC. Translated, it gives CASSFTGIHEQYF.

This chain's CDR3 is CASSYSGSNTEAFF. The CDR3 nucleotides are TGTGCCAGCAGTTACTCTGGCTCGAACACTGAAGCTTTCTTT. The rearrangement joins TRBV6-5 to TRBJ1-1, with D uncertain. Germline V gene sequence: CDR1 MNHEY, CDR2 SVGAGI. CDR3 size: 14 residues. V dropped 0 bases and J dropped 1 base, with 6 bases sitting between them.

CDR3: CASSPDGGTGQHGYTF. CDR3 DNA: TGCGCCAGCAGTCCCGATGGCGGGACAGGGCAGCATGGCTACACCTTC. The J gene is TRBJ1-2, the V gene TRBV5-1; 9 bases fit TRBD1. V dropped 5 bases and J dropped 6; count of bases not matched to a gene: 14. Germline assignment: CDR1 SGHRS and CDR2 YFSETQ. The CDR3 runs to 16 residues. The variable domain in full, with the rest retrieved from reference TRBV5-1 and TRBJ1-2, is KAGVTQTPRYLIKTRGQQVTLSCSPISGHRSVSWYQQTPGQGLQFLFEYFSETQRNKGNFPGRFSGRQFSNSRSEMNVSTLELGDSALYLCASSPDGGTGQHGYTFGSGTRLTVV.

The chain links TRBV5-1 to TRBJ1-6; 9 bases are a match to TRBD1. This CDR3 contains 16 residues. V was clipped by 4 bases and J by 7 bases; unmatched bases: 9. Germline V gene sequence: CDR1 SGHRS, CDR2 YFSETQ. The CDR3 DNA follows: TGCGCCAGCAGCCTCTTTGGGACAGGGCAAAATTCACCCCTCCACTTT. As protein: CASSLFGTGQNSPLHF.

CDR3 bases: TGTGCCAGCAGGGGACAGGGAAGGGCTGAAGCTTTCTTT. Its translation: CASRGQGRAEAFF. The chain couples TRBV6-5 to TRBJ1-1; TRBD1 aligns across 9 bases. Unmatched junction bases numbered 5, after V lost 6 bases and J lost 6 bases. This CDR3 contains 13 residues. Germline V gene data show CDR1 as MNHEY and CDR2 as SVGAGI.